This TCR beta chain was retrieved from a study of T cells in Graves' hyperthyroidism and ophthalmopathy. Trimming removed 2 bases from V and 8 bases from J; junction bases left unmatched: 6. In germline, CDR1 is MDHEN, CDR2 SYDVKM. The CDR3 has 14 residues. Amplification of TCR beta CDR3 regions used RNA as the template. Researchers ran a first-round RT-PCR on the TCR CDR3 using the HTBI primer set. TCRdb analysed the multiplex PCR reads with MiXCR anew, one entry per CDR3 protein. The sample includes about 260,000 distinct CDR3 sequences, about 17% of them seen just once. The study, taken as a whole, reports: Most clonotypes expanded in thyroid above 0.001 were likewise present in blood.

This clonotype was observed many times. Antigen specificity is unknown. The chain links TRBV28 to TRBJ1-2; TRBD1 matches at 9 bases. Material: blood. The TCR originated in a woman under 30 with Graves' ophthalmopathy. In DNA form, the CDR3 reads TGTGCCAGCAGTTTAGGGACAGGGATGCGGGGCTACACCTTC. Translation: CASSLGTGMRGYTF.